The 9 T cell receptor beta chains below come from one sample, sequenced in a study of CD8 T cells in Susac syndrome. The authors reverse transcribed 0.5 to 1 ug RNA with random hexamers. From the immunoSEQ multiplex PCR reads, TCRdb called clonotypes with MiXCR, one entry per CDR3 protein. The data show some 150,000 distinct CDR3 sequences, with about 95% seen just once and 0.16% held by the top ten. Sequenced: CD4+ T cells from PBMCs. Source of these receptors: a human donor with Susac syndrome.

The V call is TRBV20-1, the J call TRBJ2-7; maybe TRBD1 (5 bases). V was pared by 0 bases and J by 7 bases, with 16 bases between. CDR3 size: 14 residues. Germline-derived CDR1 and CDR2 are DFQATT and SNEGSKA (reference sequence). The CDR3: CSARDGRQGEEQYF. In DNA form, the CDR3 reads TGCAGTGCTAGAGATGGGCGGCAGGGCGAGGAGCAGTACTTC.

The chain uses TRBV20-1 and TRBJ2-5; no clear D gene. Trimming stripped 0 bases from V and 1 base from J, with 9 bases between. Looked up from germline, CDR1 is DFQATT and CDR2 is SNEGSKA (reference sequence). This CDR3 region has 14 residues. CDR3 coding DNA: TGCAGTGCTAGAGATCTGCGCTCCCAAGAGACCCAGTACTTC. It specifies CSARDLRSQETQYF.

The V call is TRBV12-3 or TRBV12-4, the J call TRBJ1-1, with 9 nucleotides matching TRBD1. V was pared by 7 bases and J by 5 bases, with 11 bases of the junction left unmatched. This CDR3 has 15 residues. CDR3 DNA sequence: TGTGCCAGCACCCTAGTAGGGACAGGGATAACTGAAGCTTTCTTT. As protein: CASTLVGTGITEAFF.

The chain employs TRBV6-5 and TRBJ2-2, with a tentative D call TRBD2 (5 bases). Germline CDR1 is MNHEY and CDR2 is SVGAGI. This CDR3 is built from 13 residues. V lost 11 bases and J 2 bases, leaving 12 bases between the germline ends. CDR3 in amino acids: CAGGFGNTGELFF. As DNA, the CDR3 is TGTGCCGGAGGCTTCGGCAACACCGGGGAGCTGTTTTTT.

This clonotype was observed a handful of times. The genes are TRBV29-1 and TRBJ2-7, with 7 bases lining up with TRBD1. The CDR3 is made up of 12 amino acids. The V and J ends lost 7 bases and 3 bases, in that order; junction bases with no gene match: 6. Germline V gene data show CDR1 as SQVTM and CDR2 as ANQGSEA. CDR3 loop: CSARDSLYEQYF. The CDR3 nucleotides read TGCAGCGCCCGGGACAGCCTCTACGAGCAGTACTTC.

V gene TRBV12-3 or TRBV12-4 combines with J gene TRBJ1-2; D perhaps matches TRBD1 (6 bases). CDR3 size: 14 residues. V shed 4 bases and J shed 0 bases, with 9 bases lying between them. The CDR3 bases are TGTGCCAGCAGTTCCCAGGGGACTAACTATGGCTACACCTTC. Amino acids: CASSSQGTNYGYTF.

DNA of the CDR3: TGCAGCGTTGCGGGGGTGGGGAGCCCCCATGAAGCTTTCTTT. Its translation: CSVAGVGSPHEAFF. The V and J genes are TRBV29-1 and TRBJ1-1; D may be TRBD1 (5 bases). The germline gives CDR1 SQVTM, CDR2 ANQGSEA. V was cut by 4 bases and J by 7 bases, with 19 bases left in between. CDR3 size: 14 residues. Together with reference TRBV29-1 and TRBJ1-1, the CDR3 gives the full variable domain: SAVISQKPSRDICQRGTSLTIQCQVDSQVTMMFWYRQQPGQSLTLIATANQGSEATYESGFVIDKFPISRPNLTFSTLTVSNMSPEDSSIYLCSVAGVGSPHEAFFGQGTRLTVV.

The chain employs TRBV23-1 and TRBJ2-1; D could derive from TRBD1 or TRBD2 (5 bases each). TRBV23-1 counts as an open reading frame of uncertain function. This CDR3 comprises 15 residues. V was cut by 8 bases and J by 4 bases, with 18 bases left in between. CDR3 loop: CASPSGREAYNEQFF. In DNA, the CDR3 is TGCGCCAGCCCATCGGGACGGGAAGCGTACAATGAGCAGTTCTTC.

The rearrangement joins TRBV7-6 to TRBJ2-7, with D possibly being TRBD2 (5 bases). V lost 5 bases to trimming and J lost 4 bases, with 15 bases between them. The CDR3 loop spans 14 amino acids. In germline, CDR1 is SGHVS, CDR2 FNYEAQ. CDR3 residues: CASSSSVGVYEQYF. Written as DNA, the CDR3 is TGTGCCAGCAGCAGTAGCGTCGGAGTTTACGAGCAGTACTTC.